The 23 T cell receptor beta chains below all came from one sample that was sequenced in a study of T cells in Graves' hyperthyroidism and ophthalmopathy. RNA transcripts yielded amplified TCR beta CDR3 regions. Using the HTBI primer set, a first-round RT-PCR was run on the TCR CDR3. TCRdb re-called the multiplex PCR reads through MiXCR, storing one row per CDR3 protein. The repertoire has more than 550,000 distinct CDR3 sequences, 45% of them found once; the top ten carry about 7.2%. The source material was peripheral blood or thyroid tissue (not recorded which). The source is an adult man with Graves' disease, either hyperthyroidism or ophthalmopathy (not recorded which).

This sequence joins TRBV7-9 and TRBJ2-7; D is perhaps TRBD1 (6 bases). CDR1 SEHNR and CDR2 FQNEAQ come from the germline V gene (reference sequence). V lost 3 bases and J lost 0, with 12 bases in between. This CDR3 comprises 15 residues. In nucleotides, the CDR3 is TGTGCCAGCAGCTTTGGGACAACCACCTCCTACGAGCAGTACTTC. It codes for CASSFGTTTSYEQYF.

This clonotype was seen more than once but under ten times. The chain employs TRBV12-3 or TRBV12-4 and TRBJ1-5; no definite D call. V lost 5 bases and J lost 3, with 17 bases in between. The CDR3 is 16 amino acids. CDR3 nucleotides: TGTGCCAGCAGTCTTGCCGGGTCCTCAGCCAATCAGCCCCAGCATTTT. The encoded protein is CASSLAGSSANQPQHF.

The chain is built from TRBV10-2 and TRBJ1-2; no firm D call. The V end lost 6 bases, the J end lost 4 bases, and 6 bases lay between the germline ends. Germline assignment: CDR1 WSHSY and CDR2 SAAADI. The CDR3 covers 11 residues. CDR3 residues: CASSRAYGYTF. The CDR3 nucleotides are TGCGCCAGCAGCCGGGCCTATGGCTACACCTTC.

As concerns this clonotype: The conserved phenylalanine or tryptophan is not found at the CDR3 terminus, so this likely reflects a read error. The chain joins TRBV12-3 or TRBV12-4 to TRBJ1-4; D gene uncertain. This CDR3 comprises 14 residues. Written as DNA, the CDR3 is TGTGCCAGCAGCTTGGAAGGTGGGAATGGAAAACTGTTTTGT. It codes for CASSLEGGNGKLFC.

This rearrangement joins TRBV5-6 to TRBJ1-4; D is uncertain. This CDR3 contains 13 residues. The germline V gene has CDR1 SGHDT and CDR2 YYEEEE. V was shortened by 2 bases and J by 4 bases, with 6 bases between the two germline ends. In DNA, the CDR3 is TGTGCCAGCAGCTTTACAGATAATGAAAAACTGTTTTTT. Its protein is CASSFTDNEKLFF.

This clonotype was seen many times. The CDR3 is CATSDDGLSYGYTF. DNA of the CDR3: TGTGCCACCAGTGACGACGGATTAAGCTATGGCTACACCTTC. The chain uses TRBV24-1 and TRBJ1-2; no reliable D call. The CDR3 contains 14 residues. CDR1 and CDR2 (germline): KGHDR, SFDVKD. The V end was cut by 4 bases, the J end by 4 bases, with 12 bases between.

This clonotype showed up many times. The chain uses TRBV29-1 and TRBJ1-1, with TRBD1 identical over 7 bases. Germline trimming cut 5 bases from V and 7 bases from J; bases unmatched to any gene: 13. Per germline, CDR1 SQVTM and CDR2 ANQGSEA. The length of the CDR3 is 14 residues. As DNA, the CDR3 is TGCAGCGTTTTCGTCAGGGGGTTTGGTGGTGAAGCTTTCTTT. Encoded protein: CSVFVRGFGGEAFF.

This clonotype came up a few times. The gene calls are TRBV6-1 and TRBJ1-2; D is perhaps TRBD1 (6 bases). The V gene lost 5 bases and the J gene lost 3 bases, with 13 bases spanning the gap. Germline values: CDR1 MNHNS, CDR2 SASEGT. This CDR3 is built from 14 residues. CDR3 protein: CASSSLDRHYGYTF. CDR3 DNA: TGTGCCAGCAGTTCGTTGGACAGACACTATGGCTACACCTTC.

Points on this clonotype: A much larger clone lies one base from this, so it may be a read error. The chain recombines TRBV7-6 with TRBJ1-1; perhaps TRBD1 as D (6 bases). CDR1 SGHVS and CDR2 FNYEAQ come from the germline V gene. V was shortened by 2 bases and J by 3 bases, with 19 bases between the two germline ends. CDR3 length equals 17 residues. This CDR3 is CASSLRARGAMDTEAFF. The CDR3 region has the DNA TGTGCCAGCAGCTTACGGGCTCGGGGGGCGATGGACACTGAAGCTTTCTTT.

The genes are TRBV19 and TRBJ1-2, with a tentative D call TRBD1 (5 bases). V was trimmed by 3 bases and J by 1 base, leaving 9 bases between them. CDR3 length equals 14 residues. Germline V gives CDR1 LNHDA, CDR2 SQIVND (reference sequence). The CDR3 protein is CASSMKTVNYGYTF. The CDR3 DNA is TGTGCCAGTAGTATGAAGACAGTTAACTATGGCTACACCTTC.

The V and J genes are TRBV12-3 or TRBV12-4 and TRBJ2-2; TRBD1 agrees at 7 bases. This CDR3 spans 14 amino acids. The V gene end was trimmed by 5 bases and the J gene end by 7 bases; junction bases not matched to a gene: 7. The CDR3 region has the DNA TGTGCCAGCAGTCCGACAGGGTCAAACGGGGAGCTGTTTTTT. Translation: CASSPTGSNGELFF.

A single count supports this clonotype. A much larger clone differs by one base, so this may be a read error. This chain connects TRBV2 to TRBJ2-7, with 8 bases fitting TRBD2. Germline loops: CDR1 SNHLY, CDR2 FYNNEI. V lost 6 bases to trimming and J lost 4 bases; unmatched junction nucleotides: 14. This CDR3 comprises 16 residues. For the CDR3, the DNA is TGTGCCAGCAGCAGAGATCGGAATAGCGGGATTTACGAGCAGTACTTC. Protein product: CASSRDRNSGIYEQYF.

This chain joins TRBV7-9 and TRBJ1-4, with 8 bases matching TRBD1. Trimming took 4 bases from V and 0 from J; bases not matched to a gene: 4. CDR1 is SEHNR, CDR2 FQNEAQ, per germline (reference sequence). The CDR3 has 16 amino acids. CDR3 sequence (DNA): TGTGCCAGCAGCTCGGGACAGGTTGCAACTAATGAAAAACTGTTTTTT. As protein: CASSSGQVATNEKLFF.

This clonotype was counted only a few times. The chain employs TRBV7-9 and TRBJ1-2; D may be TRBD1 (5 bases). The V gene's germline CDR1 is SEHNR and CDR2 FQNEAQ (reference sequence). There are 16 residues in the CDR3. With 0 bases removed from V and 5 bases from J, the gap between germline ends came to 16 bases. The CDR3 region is CASSLAAQAGAYGYTF. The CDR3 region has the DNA TGTGCCAGCAGCTTAGCGGCCCAGGCTGGGGCGTATGGCTACACCTTC.

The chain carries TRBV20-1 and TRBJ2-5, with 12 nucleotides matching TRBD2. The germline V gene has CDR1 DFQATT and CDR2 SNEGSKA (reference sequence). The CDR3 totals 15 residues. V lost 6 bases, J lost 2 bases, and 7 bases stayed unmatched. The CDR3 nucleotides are TGCAGTGCCAATCTTCTAGCGGGGGGGCAAGAGACCCAGTACTTC. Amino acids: CSANLLAGGQETQYF.

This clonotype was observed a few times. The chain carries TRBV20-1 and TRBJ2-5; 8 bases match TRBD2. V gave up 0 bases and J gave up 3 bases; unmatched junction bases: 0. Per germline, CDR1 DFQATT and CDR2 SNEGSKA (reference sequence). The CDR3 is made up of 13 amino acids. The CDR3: CSARELAEETQYF. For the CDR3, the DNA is TGCAGTGCTAGAGAACTAGCGGAAGAGACCCAGTACTTC.

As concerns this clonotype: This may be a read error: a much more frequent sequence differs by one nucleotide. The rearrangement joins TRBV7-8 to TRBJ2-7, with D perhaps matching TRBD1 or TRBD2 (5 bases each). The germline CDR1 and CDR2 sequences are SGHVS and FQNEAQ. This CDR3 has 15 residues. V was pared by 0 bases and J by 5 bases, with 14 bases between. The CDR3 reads CASSLARTGTHEQYF. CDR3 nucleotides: TGTGCCAGCAGCTTAGCGAGGACTGGGACCCACGAGCAGTACTTC. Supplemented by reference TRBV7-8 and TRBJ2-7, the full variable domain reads GAGVSQSPRYKVAKRGQDVALRCDPISGHVSLFWYQQALGQGPEFLTYFQNEAQLDKSGLPSDRFFAERPEGSVSTLKIQRTQQEDSAVYLCASSLARTGTHEQYFGPGTRLTVT.

CDR3 coding DNA: TGTGCCAGCAGTGAAGAGAGATACGGTCAGCCCCAGCATTTT. Amino acid sequence: CASSEERYGQPQHF. The rearrangement links TRBV2 to TRBJ1-5, with D unresolved. The CDR3 consists of 14 residues. The germline gives CDR1 SNHLY, CDR2 FYNNEI. The ends were cut back, 1 base at V and 6 bases at J, with 10 bases in the middle.

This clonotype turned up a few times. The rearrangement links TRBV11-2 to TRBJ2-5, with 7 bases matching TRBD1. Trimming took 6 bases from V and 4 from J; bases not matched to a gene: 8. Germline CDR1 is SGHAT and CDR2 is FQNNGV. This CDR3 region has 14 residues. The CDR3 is CASSLGDRLETQYF. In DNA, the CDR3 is TGTGCCAGCAGTCTGGGGGACAGACTAGAGACCCAGTACTTC. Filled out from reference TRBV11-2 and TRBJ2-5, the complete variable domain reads EAGVAQSPRYKIIEKRQSVAFWCNPISGHATLYWYQQILGQGPKLLIQFQNNGVVDDSQLPKDRFSAERLKGVDSTLKIQPAKLEDSAVYLCASSLGDRLETQYFGPGTRLLVL.

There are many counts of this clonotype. The CDR3 coding sequence is TGCAGCGCTCAGGGAGGGCTGTACACTGAAGCTTTCTTT. Translating gives CSAQGGLYTEAFF. This chain joins TRBV29-1 and TRBJ1-1; possibly TRBD1 for D (5 bases). CDR1 SQVTM and CDR2 ANQGSEA come from the germline V gene. Trimming took 7 bases from V and 3 from J, leaving 15 bases between them. The CDR3 is made up of 13 amino acids.

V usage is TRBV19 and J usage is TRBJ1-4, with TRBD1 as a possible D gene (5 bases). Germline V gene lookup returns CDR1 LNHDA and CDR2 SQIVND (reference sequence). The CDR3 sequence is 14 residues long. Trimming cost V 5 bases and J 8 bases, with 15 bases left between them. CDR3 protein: CASSPGGVGEKLFF. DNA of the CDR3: TGTGCCAGTAGTCCCGGGGGGGTTGGAGAAAAACTGTTTTTT.

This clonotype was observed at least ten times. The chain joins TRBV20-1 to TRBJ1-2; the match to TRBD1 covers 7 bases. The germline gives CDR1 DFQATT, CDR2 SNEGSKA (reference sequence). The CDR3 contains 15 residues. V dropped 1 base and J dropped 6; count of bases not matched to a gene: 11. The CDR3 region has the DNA TGCAGTGCTAGAGTTGGGACAGACAACTGGGATGGCTACACCTTC. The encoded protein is CSARVGTDNWDGYTF.

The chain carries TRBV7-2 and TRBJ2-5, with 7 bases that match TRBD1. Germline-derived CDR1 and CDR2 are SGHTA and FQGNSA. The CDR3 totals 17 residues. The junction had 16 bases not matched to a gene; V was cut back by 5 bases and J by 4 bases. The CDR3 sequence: CASSQAGSGQRGETQYF. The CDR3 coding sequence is TGTGCCAGCAGCCAGGCCGGGTCGGGACAGCGAGGAGAGACCCAGTACTTC.